This is a list of T cell receptor beta chains from one sample in a study of OX40 agonist ivuxolimab in advanced cancers. The data were produced by immunoSEQ multiplex PCR, yet TCRdb's version contains in-frame clones alone and is incomplete. The repertoire holds tens of thousands of clones, with around 88% as singletons. The starting material was CD4+ or CD8+ T cells sorted from blood, obtained in a trial of the OX40 agonist ivuxolimab. These receptors originate from an adult with an advanced solid tumor such as melanoma, head and neck, liver or kidney cancer. Each CDR3 is given with its conserved first and last residue. Fields, in order: J gene, clone size, V gene, D gene, CDR3 DNA, CDR3 protein. The D gene is left open where the match is weak. A row's size may be missing; if present it is once, few, many or a size class.

TRBJ2-7	-	TRBV20-1	-	TGCAGTGCCCGCCCGGTGGACGAGCAGTACTTC	CSARPVDEQYF
TRBJ2-6	-	TRBV28	-	TGTGCCAGCAGTCCCCCCAATCGGGGGTCTGGGGCCAACGTCCTGACTTTC	CASSPPNRGSGANVLTF
TRBJ1-1	many	TRBV10-3	-	TGTGCCATCAGGCCCACAGGAGTCATGAACACTGAAGCTTTCTTT	CAIRPTGVMNTEAFF
TRBJ1-5	-	TRBV7-2	-	TGTGCCAGCAGCCTTAGCCCTACAGGTAATCAGCCCCAGCATTTT	CASSLSPTGNQPQHF
TRBJ2-5	-	TRBV7-6	TRBD2	TGTGCCAGCAGCTTAGCGCCCTGGGGGGCTAGCGGGAGGGCCGTGGAGACCCAGTACTTC	CASSLAPWGASGRAVETQYF
TRBJ2-1	-	TRBV11-3	-	TGTGCCAGCAGCTTGGGGCCGGTCGGAGGTGAGCAGTTCTTC	CASSLGPVGGEQFF
TRBJ2-3	-	TRBV27	-	TGTGCCAGCAGTTTATGGCGGGCCTACCGCACAGATACGCAGTATTTT	CASSLWRAYRTDTQYF
TRBJ2-7	few	TRBV29-1	TRBD1	TGCAGCGTTGGCGGGACAGGGATCTACGAGCAGTACTTC	CSVGGTGIYEQYF
TRBJ1-2	few	TRBV30	TRBD1	TGTGCCTGGAGGAGGAGGGTTGAGACAGGGGTTGTTGGCTACACCTTC	CAWRRRVETGVVGYTF
TRBJ2-2	-	TRBV7-3	-	TGTGCCAGCAGAACGGGACGGAACACCGGGGAGCTGTTTTTT	CASRTGRNTGELFF
TRBJ2-5	once	TRBV28	-	TGTGCCAGCAAAACCCAGGAGACCCAGTACTTC	CASKTQETQYF
TRBJ2-7	-	TRBV28	TRBD2	TGTGCCAGCACTTGGGGAGGGACCCCCCAGCAGTACTTC	CASTWGGTPQQYF
TRBJ2-7	once	TRBV6-6	-	TGTGCCAGCAGTTACTCCGCCAGGGCAAGCGAGCAGTACTTC	CASSYSARASEQYF
TRBJ2-7	-	TRBV18	TRBD2	TGTGCCAGCTCACCACGGGGACTAGCGGGAGCCCCCTACGAGCAGTACTTC	CASSPRGLAGAPYEQYF
TRBJ1-2	-	TRBV2	-	TGTGCCAGTGCCCCACCCGGCGGAAACTATGGCTACACCTTC	CASAPPGGNYGYTF
TRBJ1-6	-	TRBV9	TRBD1	TGTGCCAGCAGCGTAACAGGGGGAGAATCACCCCTCCACTTT	CASSVTGGESPLHF
TRBJ1-2	-	TRBV27	-	TGTGCCAGCAGTTTGACCAGGGGAGCCCTCTATGGCTACACCTTC	CASSLTRGALYGYTF
TRBJ1-2	-	TRBV18	-	TGTGCCAGCTCACCGACGGACTATGGCTACACCTTC	CASSPTDYGYTF
TRBJ2-5	-	TRBV19	TRBD2	TGTGCCAGTAAGGGACTAGGGGGGGAGACCCAGTACTTC	CASKGLGGETQYF
TRBJ1-2	-	TRBV2	-	TGTGCCAGCAGTGAATACAGGGACTATGGCTACACCTTC	CASSEYRDYGYTF
TRBJ1-2	few	TRBV6-1	-	TGTGCCAGCTCCCAGGCCCAGGGCGAACTTTATGGCTACACCTTC	CASSQAQGELYGYTF
TRBJ1-4	-	TRBV21-1	-	TGTGCCAGCAGCTCCGGGACAGGTGGGGAAAAACTGTTTTTT	CASSSGTGGEKLFF
TRBJ2-7	-	TRBV15	-	TGTGCCACCAGCAGAGAAGGCGGTTACGAGCAGTACTTC	CATSREGGYEQYF
TRBJ2-5	-	TRBV6-1	TRBD1	TGTGCCAGCACGACAGGGCGGCAGACCCAGTACTTC	CASTTGRQTQYF
TRBJ2-3	-	TRBV6-1	-	TGTGCCAGCAGTGAAGGGGGGTCGACGCAGTATTTT	CASSEGGSTQYF
TRBJ1-2	few	TRBV28	-	TGTGCCAGCAGTTTAGAGAGGGTCAGGCGAGGCTACACCTTC	CASSLERVRRGYTF